This TCR beta chain was profiled in a study of T cell responses to AZD1222 COVID-19 vaccine. Study-wide results and limits: Clonal diversity may have been underestimated, and the donors were mostly white British, with more females than males. Variant regions that are unmutated are reportedly the target of nearly half of spike-specific TCRs. Spike-wide coverage was observed for vaccine-associated CD4 TCRs, with dominant responses at 160-218 and 743-854. Sampled repertoires all dated from after the peak T cell response.

Sequencing was performed with immunoSEQ multiplex PCR; in TCRdb, only in-frame clones are kept and a portion is missing. The top ten clones hold approximately 12% of a sample with more than 95,000 clones, about 89% of them seen once. About this clone: As yet, its antigen is unknown.

From germline, CDR1 is MNHEY and CDR2 SMNVEV (reference sequence). Trimming took off 4 bases at V and 4 bases at J, with 19 bases between the two ends. The CDR3 contains 16 residues. The receptor was derived from an adult in good health. Material: peripheral blood, obtained on day 0 of MenACWY control vaccination. The V and J genes are TRBV27 and TRBJ1-1; a possible D gene is TRBD1 (6 bases). The CDR3 sequence: CASSYLRGDIITEAFF. The CDR3 DNA follows: TGTGCCAGCAGTTACCTCCGGGGGGACATAATCACTGAAGCTTTCTTT.